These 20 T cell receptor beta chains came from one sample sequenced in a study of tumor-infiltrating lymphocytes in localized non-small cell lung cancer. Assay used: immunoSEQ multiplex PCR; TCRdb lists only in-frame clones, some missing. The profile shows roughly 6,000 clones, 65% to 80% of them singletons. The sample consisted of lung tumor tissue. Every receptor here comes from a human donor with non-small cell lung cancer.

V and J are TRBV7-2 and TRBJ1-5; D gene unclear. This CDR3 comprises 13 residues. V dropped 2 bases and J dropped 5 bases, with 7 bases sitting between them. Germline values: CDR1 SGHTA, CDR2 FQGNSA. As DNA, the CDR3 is TGTGCCAGCAGCTTATGGAGGGATCAGCCCCAGCATTTT. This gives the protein CASSLWRDQPQHF.

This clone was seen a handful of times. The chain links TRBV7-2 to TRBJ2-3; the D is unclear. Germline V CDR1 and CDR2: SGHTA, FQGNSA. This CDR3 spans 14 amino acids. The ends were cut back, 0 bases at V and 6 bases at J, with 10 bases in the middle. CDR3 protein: CASSLALGTDTQYF. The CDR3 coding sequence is TGTGCCAGCAGCTTAGCGCTTGGTACCGATACGCAGTATTTT.

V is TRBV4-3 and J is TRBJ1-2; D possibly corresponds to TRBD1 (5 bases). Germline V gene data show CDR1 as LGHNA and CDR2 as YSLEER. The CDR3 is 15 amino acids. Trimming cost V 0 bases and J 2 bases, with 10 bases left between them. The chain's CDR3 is CASSQDLGGNYGYTF. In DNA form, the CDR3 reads TGCGCCAGCAGCCAAGATCTCGGGGGAAACTATGGCTACACCTTC.

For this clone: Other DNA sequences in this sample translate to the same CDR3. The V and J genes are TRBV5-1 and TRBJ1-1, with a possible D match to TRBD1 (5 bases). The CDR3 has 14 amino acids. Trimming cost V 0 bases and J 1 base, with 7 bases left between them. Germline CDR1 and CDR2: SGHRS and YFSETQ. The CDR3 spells CASSLVGGNTEAFF. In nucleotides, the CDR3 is TGCGCCAGCAGCTTGGTGGGGGGGAACACTGAAGCTTTCTTT.

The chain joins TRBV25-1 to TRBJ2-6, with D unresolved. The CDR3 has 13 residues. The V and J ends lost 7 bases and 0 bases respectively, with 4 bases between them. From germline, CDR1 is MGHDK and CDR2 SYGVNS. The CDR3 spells CASTYSGANVLTF. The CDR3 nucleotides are TGTGCCAGCACCTACTCTGGGGCCAACGTCCTGACTTTC.

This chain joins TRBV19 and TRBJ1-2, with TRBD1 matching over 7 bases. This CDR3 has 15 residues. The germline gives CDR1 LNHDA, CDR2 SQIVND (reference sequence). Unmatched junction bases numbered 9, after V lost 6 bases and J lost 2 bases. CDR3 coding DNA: TGTGCCAGTAGGGAATACAGGGGAACAAACTATGGCTACACCTTC. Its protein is CASREYRGTNYGYTF.

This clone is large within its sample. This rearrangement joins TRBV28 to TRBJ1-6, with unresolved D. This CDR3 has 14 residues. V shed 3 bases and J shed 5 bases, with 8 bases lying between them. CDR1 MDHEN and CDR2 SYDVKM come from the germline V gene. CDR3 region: CASSLGGNNSPLHF. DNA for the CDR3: TGTGCCAGCAGTTTGGGAGGGAATAATTCACCCCTCCACTTT.

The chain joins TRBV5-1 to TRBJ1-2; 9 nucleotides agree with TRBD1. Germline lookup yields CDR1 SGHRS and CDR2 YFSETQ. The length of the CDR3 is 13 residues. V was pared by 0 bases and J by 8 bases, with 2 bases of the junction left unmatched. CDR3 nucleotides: TGCGCCAGCAGCTTGGAACAGGGGGCGGGCTACACCTTC. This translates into CASSLEQGAGYTF.

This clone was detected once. DNA of the CDR3: TGTGCCAGCAGCCGAAGTAGGGACAGCGTAGATACGCAGTATTTT. As protein: CASSRSRDSVDTQYF. The chain carries TRBV4-2 and TRBJ2-3, with 7 bases lining up with TRBD1. J was trimmed by 5 bases and V by 4 bases; bases with no gene match: 9. Germline assignment: CDR1 LGHNA and CDR2 YNFKEQ. The CDR3 is 15 amino acids.

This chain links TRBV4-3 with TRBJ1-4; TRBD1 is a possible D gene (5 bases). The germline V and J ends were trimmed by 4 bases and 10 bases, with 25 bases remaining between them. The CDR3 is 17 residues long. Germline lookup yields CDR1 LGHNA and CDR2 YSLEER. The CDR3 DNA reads TGCGCCAGCAGCCCCCGTCCGTCGGCTGGCGGGGACGTAAAACTGTTTTTT. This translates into CASSPRPSAGGDVKLFF.

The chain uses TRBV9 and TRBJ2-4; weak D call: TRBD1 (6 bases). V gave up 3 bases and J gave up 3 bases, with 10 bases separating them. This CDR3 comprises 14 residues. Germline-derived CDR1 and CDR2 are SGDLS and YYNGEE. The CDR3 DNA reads TGTGCCAGCAGCGGTGGACAGAGCAAAAACATTCAGTACTTC. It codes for CASSGGQSKNIQYF.

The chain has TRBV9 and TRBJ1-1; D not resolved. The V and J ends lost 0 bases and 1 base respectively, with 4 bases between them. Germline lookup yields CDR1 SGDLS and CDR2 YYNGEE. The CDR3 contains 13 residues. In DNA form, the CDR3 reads TGTGCCAGCAGCGTAGCGGGGAACACTGAAGCTTTCTTT. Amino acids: CASSVAGNTEAFF.

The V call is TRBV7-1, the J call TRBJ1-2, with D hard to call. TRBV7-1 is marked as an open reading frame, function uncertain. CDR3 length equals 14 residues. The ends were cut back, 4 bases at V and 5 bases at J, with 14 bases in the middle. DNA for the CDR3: TGTGCCAGCAGCTTAGGTGCAGTGCTATATGGCTACACCTTC. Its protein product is CASSLGAVLYGYTF.

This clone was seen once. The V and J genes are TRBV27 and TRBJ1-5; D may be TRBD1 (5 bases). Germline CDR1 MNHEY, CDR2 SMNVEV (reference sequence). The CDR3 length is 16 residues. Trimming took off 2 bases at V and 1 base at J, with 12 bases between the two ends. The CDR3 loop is CASSLAAGLSNQPQHF. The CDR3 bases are TGTGCCAGCAGTTTAGCGGCAGGGCTCAGCAATCAGCCCCAGCATTTT.

In DNA form, the CDR3 reads TGCGCCAGCAGCTTGGATGGCGGCCGTACCGACGAAGCTTTCTTT. Amino acids: CASSLDGGRTDEAFF. This chain uses TRBV5-1 with TRBJ1-1, with D unclear. Trimming took off 0 bases at V and 8 bases at J, with 17 bases between the two ends. The germline V gene encodes CDR1 SGHRS and CDR2 YFSETQ. This CDR3 has 15 amino acids.

CDR3 sequence reads: CASSSPGSDTEAFF. The CDR3 coding sequence is TGTGCCAGCAGTTCCCCAGGGTCGGACACTGAAGCTTTCTTT. This rearrangement joins TRBV6-6 to TRBJ1-1, with a tentative D call TRBD1 (5 bases). The germline CDR1 and CDR2 sequences are MNHNY and SVGAGI (reference sequence). This CDR3 comprises 14 residues. V shed 4 bases and J shed 3 bases, with 12 bases lying between them.

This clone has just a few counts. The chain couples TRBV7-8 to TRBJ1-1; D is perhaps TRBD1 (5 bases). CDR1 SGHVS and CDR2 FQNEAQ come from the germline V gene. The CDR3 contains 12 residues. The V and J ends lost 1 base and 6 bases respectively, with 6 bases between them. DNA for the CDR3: TGTGCCAGCAGCTTAGGGGGACCTGAAGCTTTCTTT. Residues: CASSLGGPEAFF.

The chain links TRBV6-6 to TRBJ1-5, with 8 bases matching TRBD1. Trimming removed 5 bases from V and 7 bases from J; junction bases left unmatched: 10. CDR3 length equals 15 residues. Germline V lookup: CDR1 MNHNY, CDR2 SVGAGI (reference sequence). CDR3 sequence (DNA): TGTGCCAGCAGTGACCCGGACAGGGCTGACCAGCCCCAGCATTTT. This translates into CASSDPDRADQPQHF.

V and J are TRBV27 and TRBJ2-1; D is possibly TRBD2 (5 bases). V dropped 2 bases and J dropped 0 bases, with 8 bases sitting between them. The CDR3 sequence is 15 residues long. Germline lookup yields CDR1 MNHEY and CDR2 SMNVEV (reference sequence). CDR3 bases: TGTGCCAGCAGTTTAAGAAGCGGCTCCTACAATGAGCAGTTCTTC. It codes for CASSLRSGSYNEQFF.

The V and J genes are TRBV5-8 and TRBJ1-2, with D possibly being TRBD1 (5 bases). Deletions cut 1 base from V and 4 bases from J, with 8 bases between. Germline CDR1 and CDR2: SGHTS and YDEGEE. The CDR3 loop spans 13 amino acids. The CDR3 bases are TGTGCCAGCAGCTTGTACGGGGGCTATGGCTACACCTTC. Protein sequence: CASSLYGGYGYTF.